This T cell receptor beta chain was observed in a study of blood T cell repertoires in COVID-19. About the research overall: Sites across the United States, Italy and Spain contributed samples from acute and convalescent COVID-19. T cells, B-cell-depleted T cells, or PBMCs supplied cDNA or gDNA.

V lost 4 bases and J lost 6, with 10 bases in between. CDR3 length: 13 amino acids. The germline gives CDR1 LGHNA, CDR2 YSLEER. Per the original methods: Amplification with reference gene primers provided the estimates of nucleated cell counts. Sequenced by immunoSEQ multiplex PCR; TCRdb stores in-frame clones only, minus some. V, J and clone size are those of that table, while D and trimming were read from the DNA. The table records about 150,000 clones, roughly 90% of them present only once. This clone was counted once. This receptor was obtained from a human donor in a cohort sampled during active COVID-19. The chain is built from TRBV4-3 and TRBJ2-1; D is undetermined. Specimen: peripheral blood. The CDR3 DNA is TGCGCCAGCAGCCTGAGATCGGGCAATGAGCAGTTCTTC. The encoded protein is CASSLRSGNEQFF.